The rows below give T cell receptor beta chains drawn from one sample of a study of T cells in Graves' hyperthyroidism and ophthalmopathy. TCRdb itself ran the multiplex PCR reads through MiXCR, one entry per CDR3 protein. The table records 750,000 to 950,000 distinct CDR3 sequences, over 35% of them present only once. The sample was blood. Receptor source: a young man with Graves' hyperthyroidism. Both conserved end residues are part of each CDR3. A D gene is named only where the DNA matches it firmly. Part of the rows lack a size; the others show once, few, many or a class for expanded clones.

v_gene,abundance,j_gene,d_gene,CDR3aa,CDR3nt
TRBV20-1,few,TRBJ1-1,-,CSALQMNTEAFF,TGCAGTGCTTTACAGATGAACACTGAAGCTTTCTTT
TRBV24-1,-,TRBJ2-2,-,CATSDSWGTGELFF,TGTGCCACCAGTGATTCATGGGGAACCGGGGAGCTGTTTTTT
TRBV20-1,few,TRBJ1-1,TRBD1,CSARAAGGTTEAFF,TGCAGTGCTAGAGCTGCAGGGGGCACCACTGAAGCTTTCTTT
TRBV19,many,TRBJ2-7,TRBD1,CASQATGDAYEQYF,TGTGCCAGTCAGGCCACAGGGGATGCCTACGAGCAGTACTTC
TRBV5-1,-,TRBJ1-6,TRBD1,CASSVGRPGTDFYNSPLHF,TGCGCCAGCAGCGTAGGACGGCCCGGGACAGACTTCTATAATTCACCCCTCCACTTT
TRBV6-6,-,TRBJ1-1,-,CASKVETNTEAFF,TGTGCCAGCAAGGTAGAGACGAACACTGAAGCTTTCTTT
TRBV6-4,-,TRBJ2-7,-,CASSYYSPDRYEQYF,TGTGCCAGCAGTTACTATTCACCGGATCGATACGAGCAGTACTTC
TRBV5-1,-,TRBJ2-7,-,CASSWGRVSSYEQYF,TGCGCCAGCAGCTGGGGCAGGGTCAGCTCCTACGAGCAGTACTTC
TRBV20-1,many,TRBJ1-2,TRBD1,CSATPRTGNGYTF,TGCAGTGCTACCCCCAGGACAGGGAATGGCTACACCTTC
TRBV29-1,many,TRBJ2-7,TRBD1,CSVEVGDRTYEQYF,TGCAGCGTTGAAGTGGGGGACAGAACCTACGAGCAGTACTTC
TRBV2,-,TRBJ2-2,-,CASRSPPRGPEHGTGELFF,TGTGCCAGCAGATCCCCGCCCCGAGGCCCCGAGCATGGCACCGGGGAGCTGTTTTTT
TRBV29-1,-,TRBJ2-7,-,CSAYSYEQYF,TGCAGCGCCTACTCCTACGAGCAGTACTTC
TRBV7-9,many,TRBJ1-1,TRBD1,CASSFDRGLGEAFF,TGTGCCAGCAGCTTCGACAGGGGGCTAGGTGAAGCTTTCTTT
TRBV7-2,many,TRBJ2-5,-,CASSSGTFQETQYF,TGTGCCAGCAGCTCCGGGACATTCCAAGAGACCCAGTACTTC
TRBV9,many,TRBJ1-1,TRBD1,CASSRTGGLGTEAFF,TGTGCCAGCTCTCGGACAGGGGGCCTGGGAACTGAAGCTTTCTTT
TRBV7-8,-,TRBJ2-7,TRBD2,CASSQVLGRDPYEQYF,TGCGCCAGCAGCCAAGTACTCGGGAGGGATCCCTACGAGCAGTACTTC
TRBV10-3,-,TRBJ2-2,-,CAISDLGGELFF,TGTGCCATCAGTGATCTTGGAGGGGAGCTGTTTTTT
TRBV2,-,TRBJ2-5,TRBD2,CASSIRTSGRGETQYF,TGTGCCAGCAGTATCCGGACTAGCGGGAGGGGAGAGACCCAGTACTTC
TRBV7-9,-,TRBJ2-7,TRBD1,CASSYDRGVHYEQYF,TGTGCCAGCAGCTACGACAGGGGGGTGCACTACGAGCAGTACTTC
TRBV20-1,-,TRBJ1-6,TRBD1,CSAQPYDRARSPLHF,TGCAGTGCGCAACCCTACGACAGGGCTAGATCACCCCTCCACTTT
TRBV10-3,few,TRBJ1-1,-,CASSEAPVGGRFNTEAFF,TGTGCCAGCAGTGAAGCGCCGGTGGGAGGTCGGTTCAACACTGAAGCTTTCTTT
TRBV6-1,-,TRBJ2-7,-,CASRGRGKEQYF,TGTGCCAGCAGGGGCCGAGGGAAGGAGCAGTACTTC
TRBV7-2,many,TRBJ2-7,-,CASSWGGHGNEQYF,TGTGCCAGCAGCTGGGGAGGACACGGGAACGAGCAGTACTTC
TRBV5-6,few,TRBJ2-7,-,CASSPAWGAGEQYF,TGTGCCAGCAGTCCGGCGTGGGGGGCTGGCGAGCAGTACTTC
TRBV10-3,-,TRBJ2-7,TRBD1,CATGTGGTVDEQYF,TGTGCCACCGGGACAGGGGGGACCGTTGATGAGCAGTACTTC
TRBV6-1,-,TRBJ1-2,-,CASMVIGDFNYGYTF,TGTGCCAGCATGGTGATAGGGGACTTTAACTATGGCTACACCTTC
TRBV12-3/TRBV12-4,-,TRBJ1-1,-,CASRFRGAEAFF,TGTGCCAGCAGATTCAGGGGTGCTGAAGCTTTCTTT
TRBV25-1,many,TRBJ1-5,TRBD1,CASSPTGPNQPQHF,TGTGCCAGCAGTCCGACAGGGCCCAATCAGCCCCAGCATTTT
TRBV10-3,many,TRBJ2-2,-,CAISEEGETGELFF,TGTGCCATCAGTGAGGAAGGGGAGACCGGGGAGCTGTTTTTT
TRBV7-2,-,TRBJ2-5,TRBD2,CASSSPSGGADIIQETQYF,TGTGCCAGCAGTTCCCCTAGCGGGGGGGCCGACATTATCCAAGAGACCCAGTACTTC
TRBV10-3,-,TRBJ2-7,-,CAIGPLPYNEQYF,TGTGCCATAGGACCCCTGCCCTACAATGAGCAGTACTTC
TRBV30,-,TRBJ2-5,-,CAWSVRGGRGENF,TGTGCCTGGAGTGTACGAGGGGGTCGGGGTGAAAACTTC